One and the same sample provided the 8 T cell receptor beta chains below, sequenced in a study of shared clonotypes between healthy human individuals. Assay: immunoSEQ multiplex PCR; the TCRdb copy retains only in-frame clones and omits some. The sample includes about 820,000 clones, about 92% seen only once; the top ten take 20% to 30%. Positively selected for CCR7, the CD45RO-negative cells used as naive CD8 cells excluded terminally differentiated effector memory CD45RA+ cells. The specimen sequenced was naive CD8+ T cells sorted from blood. These receptors were collected from a man in his thirties or forties in good health.

This rearrangement joins TRBV19 to TRBJ1-5, with 10 bases matching TRBD1. Per the germline V gene, CDR1 is LNHDA and CDR2 is SQIVND (reference sequence). J lost 7 bases, V lost 9 bases, and 9 bases had no gene match. This CDR3 is 14 amino acids long. Here the CDR3 reads CASSLTGGWQPQHF. Written as DNA, the CDR3 is TGTGCCAGCAGTCTGACAGGGGGCTGGCAGCCCCAGCATTTT.

This clone has a handful of counts. The chain combines TRBV7-2 with TRBJ1-5; D is unclear. Per germline, CDR1 SGHTA and CDR2 FQGNSA. V was pared by 1 base and J by 4 bases, with 8 bases between. This CDR3 comprises 14 residues. CDR3 sequence (DNA): TGTGCCAGCAGCTTAGGCCCACGGAATCAGCCCCAGCATTTT. Protein: CASSLGPRNQPQHF.

This clone was found a few times. The genes are TRBV7-9 and TRBJ1-5; no clear D gene. This CDR3 contains 14 residues. CDR1 and CDR2 from the germline V gene are SEHNR and FQNEAQ (reference sequence). Trimming pared 5 bases from V and 3 bases from J, leaving 11 bases between. The CDR3 DNA reads TGTGCCAGCAGCAGCGGACGGCTCAATCAGCCCCAGCATTTT. This sequence encodes CASSSGRLNQPQHF. The whole variable domain, filled in from reference TRBV7-9 and TRBJ1-5, reads DTGVSQNPRHKITKRGQNVTFRCDPISEHNRLYWYRQTLGQGPEFLTYFQNEAQLEKSRLLSDRFSAERPKGSFSTLEIQRTEQGDSAMYLCASSSGRLNQPQHFGDGTRLSIL.

This clone has a single count. CDR3 nucleotides: TGTGCCAGCAGCCCCCCCTTAGCATTATCCGAAGCTTTCTTT. Its translation: CASSPPLALSEAFF. The genes are TRBV21-1 and TRBJ1-1. TRBV21-1 is labeled a pseudogene. This CDR3 is built from 14 residues.

This clone was counted a few times. An end of the junction does not agree with germline; a read error may underlie this. This chain links TRBV28 with TRBJ2-1; TRBD1 aligns across 8 bases. This CDR3 spans 15 amino acids. The germline CDR1 and CDR2 sequences are MDHEN and SYDVKM. The CDR3: CASSLLSSPGQGTVF. In DNA form, the CDR3 reads TGTGCCAGCAGCTTACTATCAAGCCCCGGACAGGGAACGGTCTTC.

Only a few counts were recorded for this clone. The gene calls are TRBV6-1 and TRBJ2-3; D remains unclear. The V gene's germline CDR1 is MNHNS and CDR2 SASEGT. The length of the CDR3 is 11 residues. The V end was cut by 6 bases, the J end by 6 bases, with 7 bases between. The DNA of the CDR3 is TGTGCCAGCAGCACGTGGGATACGCAGTATTTT. Translated, it gives CASSTWDTQYF.

The V and J genes are TRBV5-8 and TRBJ2-7; D gene uncertain. V lost 0 bases, J lost 2 bases, and 6 bases lay in between. Per germline, CDR1 SGHTS and CDR2 YDEGEE. This CDR3 contains 13 residues. DNA for the CDR3: TGTGCCAGCAGCTTGGCCGGACCCTACGAGCAGTACTTC. Translation: CASSLAGPYEQYF.

The rearrangement links TRBV4-1 to TRBJ2-2; 15 bases are a match to TRBD2. V trimming: 4 bases; J trimming: 7 bases; junction bases outside the gene matches: 10. The CDR3 is 18 amino acids. Looked up from germline, CDR1 is MGHRA and CDR2 is YSYEKL. CDR3 region: CASSPPGLAGGPGGELFF. DNA of the CDR3: TGCGCCAGCAGCCCGCCCGGACTAGCGGGAGGGCCGGGCGGGGAGCTGTTTTTT.